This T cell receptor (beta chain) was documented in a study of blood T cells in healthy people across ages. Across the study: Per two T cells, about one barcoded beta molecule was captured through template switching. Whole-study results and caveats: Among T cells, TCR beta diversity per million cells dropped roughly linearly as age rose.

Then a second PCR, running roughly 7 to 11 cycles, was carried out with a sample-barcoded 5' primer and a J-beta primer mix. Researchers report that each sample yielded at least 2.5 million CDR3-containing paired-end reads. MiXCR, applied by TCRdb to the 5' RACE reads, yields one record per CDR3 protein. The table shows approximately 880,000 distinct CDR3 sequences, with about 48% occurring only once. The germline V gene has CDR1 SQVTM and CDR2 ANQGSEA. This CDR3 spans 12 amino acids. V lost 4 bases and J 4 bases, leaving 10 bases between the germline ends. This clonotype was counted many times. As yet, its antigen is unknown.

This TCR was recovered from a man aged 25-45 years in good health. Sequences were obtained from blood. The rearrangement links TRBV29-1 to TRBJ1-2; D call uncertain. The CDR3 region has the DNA TGCAGCGTTGTGTTCCCAACCTATGGCTACACCTTC. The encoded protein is CSVVFPTYGYTF.